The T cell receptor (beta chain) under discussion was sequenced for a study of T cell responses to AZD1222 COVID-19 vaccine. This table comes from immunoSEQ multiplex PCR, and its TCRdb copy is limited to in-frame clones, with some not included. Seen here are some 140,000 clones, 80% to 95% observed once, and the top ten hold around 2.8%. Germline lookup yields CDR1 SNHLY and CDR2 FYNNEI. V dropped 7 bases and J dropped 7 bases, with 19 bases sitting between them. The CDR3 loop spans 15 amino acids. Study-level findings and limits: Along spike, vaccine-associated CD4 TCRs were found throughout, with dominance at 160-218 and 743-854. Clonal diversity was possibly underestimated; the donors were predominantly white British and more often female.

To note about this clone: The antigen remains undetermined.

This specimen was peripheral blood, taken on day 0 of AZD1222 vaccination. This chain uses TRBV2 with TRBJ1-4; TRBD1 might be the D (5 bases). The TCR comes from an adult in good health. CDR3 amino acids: CASIISRGLAEKLFF. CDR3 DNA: TGTGCCAGCATAATCAGTAGGGGTTTAGCTGAAAAACTGTTTTTT.